These 27 T cell receptor beta chains were all obtained from the same sample, sequenced in a study of shared clonotypes between healthy human individuals. Terminally differentiated effector memory CD45RA+ cells were excluded by CCR7 positive selection of CD45RO-negative cells. Repertoires were generated with immunoSEQ multiplex PCR, while TCRdb's copy carries only in-frame clones and drops some. The sample records some 1,900,000 clones, less than 95% being singletons. The sample consisted of naive CD8+ T cells sorted from blood. Every receptor here comes from a man aged 18 to 30 in good health.

The chain has TRBV2 and TRBJ2-3; D gene unclear. V was pared by 5 bases and J by 0 bases, with 12 bases between. CDR3 length: 15 residues. Germline CDR1 is SNHLY and CDR2 is FYNNEI. The CDR3 region has the DNA TGTGCCAGCAGTTGGACGGTTACTAGCACAGATACGCAGTATTTT. This encodes CASSWTVTSTDTQYF.

The chain combines TRBV11-2 with TRBJ2-3; D perhaps matches TRBD1 (6 bases). Trimming stripped 5 bases from V and 0 bases from J, with 15 bases between. The CDR3 covers 16 residues. Germline V CDR1 and CDR2: SGHAT, FQNNGV. As DNA, the CDR3 is TGTGCCAGCAGCAGAAAGACAGGACCTAGCACAGATACGCAGTATTTT. This codes for CASSRKTGPSTDTQYF.

This sequence joins TRBV19 and TRBJ2-2; TRBD1 aligns across 8 bases. Looked up from germline, CDR1 is LNHDA and CDR2 is SQIVND (reference sequence). With 10 bases clipped from V and 0 bases from J, the junction kept 10 bases outside the gene matches. The CDR3 consists of 16 residues. In DNA, the CDR3 is TGTGCCACCAGGGGGCCGATTGGTTCGAACACCGGGGAGCTGTTTTTT. The encoded protein is CATRGPIGSNTGELFF.

A word on this clone: The sample has other DNA sequences that encode this CDR3 too. The chain couples TRBV13 to TRBJ2-7; 8 nucleotides match TRBD1. CDR3 length: 14 residues. Trimming cost V 5 bases and J 1 base; bases outside gene matches: 4. Germline lookup yields CDR1 PRHDT and CDR2 FYEKMQ (reference sequence). The CDR3 DNA sequence: TGTGCCAGCAGCCTGGACAGGGATTCCTACGAGCAGTACTTC. Translated, it gives CASSLDRDSYEQYF. Drawing the rest from reference TRBV13 and TRBJ2-7, the complete variable domain is AAGVIQSPRHLIKEKRETATLKCYPIPRHDTVYWYQQGPGQDPQFLISFYEKMQSDKGSIPDRFSAQQFSDYHSELNMSSLELGDSALYFCASSLDRDSYEQYFGPGTRLTVT.

The chain employs TRBV7-9 and TRBJ2-2; perhaps TRBD2 as D (5 bases). V was shortened by 2 bases and J by 5 bases, with 24 bases between the two germline ends. The CDR3 loop spans 19 amino acids. The V gene's germline CDR1 is SEHNR and CDR2 FQNEAQ (reference sequence). CDR3 DNA sequence: TGTGCCAGCAGCTTATCACCGCTGACGAGGGATGTATGGACCGGGGAGCTGTTTTTT. This encodes CASSLSPLTRDVWTGELFF.

This chain joins TRBV6-5 and TRBJ1-1; 7 nucleotides match TRBD1. Germline CDR1 MNHEY, CDR2 SVGAGI. The V segment lost 2 bases and the J segment 4 bases; nucleotides outside the gene matches: 4. The CDR3 contains 14 residues. CDR3 protein: CASSYQTGFTEAFF. The CDR3 DNA reads TGTGCCAGCAGTTACCAGACAGGGTTCACTGAAGCTTTCTTT.

This clone has a single count. The chain joins TRBV29-1 to TRBJ2-7; 9 bases line up with TRBD1. The CDR3 is 16 residues long. From germline, CDR1 is SQVTM and CDR2 ANQGSEA. With V trimmed by 1 base and J by 2 bases, 9 bases remained unmatched. The CDR3 is CSVEVDRGFQPYEQYF. The CDR3 DNA reads as TGCAGCGTTGAAGTCGACAGGGGGTTTCAACCCTACGAGCAGTACTTC.

The chain combines TRBV9 with TRBJ1-4; possibly TRBD1 for D (5 bases). V dropped 4 bases and J dropped 2 bases, with 12 bases sitting between them. The CDR3 contains 15 residues. Germline CDR1 SGDLS, CDR2 YYNGEE. CDR3 sequence reads: CASSTGGATNEKLFF. Written as DNA, the CDR3 is TGTGCCAGCAGCACGGGGGGTGCGACTAATGAAAAACTGTTTTTT.

The V call is TRBV19, the J call TRBJ1-1, with D unclear. The CDR3 totals 14 residues. CDR1 and CDR2 from the germline V gene are LNHDA and SQIVND (reference sequence). V was cut by 3 bases and J by 4 bases, with 12 bases left in between. CDR3 amino acids: CASSIIGEGTEAFF. CDR3 in DNA: TGTGCCAGTAGTATCATCGGGGAAGGCACTGAAGCTTTCTTT. Variable domain in full (rest from reference TRBV19 and TRBJ1-1): DGGITQSPKYLFRKEGQNVTLSCEQNLNHDAMYWYRQDPGQGLRLIYYSQIVNDFQKGDIAEGYSVSREKKESFPLTVTSAQKNPTAFYLCASSIIGEGTEAFFGQGTRLTVV.

The CDR3: CASRFQGGSSYEQYF. CDR3 nucleotide sequence: TGCGCCAGCAGATTTCAGGGAGGGAGCTCCTACGAGCAGTACTTC. The chain has TRBV5-1 and TRBJ2-7, with 7 positions matching TRBD2. Germline CDR1 and CDR2: SGHRS and YFSETQ. V was pared by 5 bases and J by 0 bases, with 8 bases of the junction left unmatched. The CDR3 totals 15 residues. Combining the CDR3 with reference TRBV5-1 and TRBJ2-7 gives the whole variable domain KAGVTQTPRYLIKTRGQQVTLSCSPISGHRSVSWYQQTPGQGLQFLFEYFSETQRNKGNFPGRFSGRQFSNSRSEMNVSTLELGDSALYLCASRFQGGSSYEQYFGPGTRLTVT.

The gene calls are TRBV6-6 and TRBJ2-7; D not certain. CDR1 MNHNY and CDR2 SVGAGI come from the germline V gene (reference sequence). The CDR3 is 13 amino acids. V lost 6 bases and J 4 bases, leaving 13 bases between the germline ends. The CDR3 loop is CASSPSRAYEQYF. The CDR3 coding sequence is TGTGCCAGCAGCCCTTCCCGGGCTTACGAGCAGTACTTC.

The V call is TRBV6-5, the J call TRBJ2-5; 7 bases line up with TRBD2. Germline V gives CDR1 MNHEY, CDR2 SVGAGI. The CDR3 runs to 14 residues. V trimming: 6 bases; J trimming: 5 bases; junction bases outside the gene matches: 9. CDR3 residues: CASSSGEGEETQYF. The CDR3 DNA sequence: TGTGCCAGCAGCTCGGGGGAGGGTGAGGAGACCCAGTACTTC.

This chain joins TRBV2 and TRBJ2-1; D call uncertain. The germline gives CDR1 SNHLY, CDR2 FYNNEI. This CDR3 has 13 amino acids. Trimming left V 8 bases short and J 8 bases short, with 16 bases between. In nucleotides, the CDR3 is TGTGCCAGCGCGAGCACTATAATCGATGAGCAGTTCTTC. Its protein product is CASASTIIDEQFF.

This rearrangement joins TRBV9 to TRBJ1-6; D not resolved. This CDR3 contains 15 residues. V was pared by 4 bases and J by 2 bases, with 10 bases between. CDR1 and CDR2 (germline): SGDLS, YYNGEE. The CDR3 reads CASSPEGTYNSPLHF. Written as DNA, the CDR3 is TGTGCCAGCAGCCCGGAGGGAACCTATAATTCACCCCTCCACTTT.

In this sample, this clone turned up once. V gene TRBV4-3 combines with J gene TRBJ2-7, with 8 bases aligning to TRBD1. J was trimmed by 2 bases and V by 6 bases; bases with no gene match: 9. Per germline, CDR1 LGHNA and CDR2 YSLEER. The length of the CDR3 is 15 residues. CDR3: CASRLDRGSPYEQYF. For the CDR3, the DNA is TGCGCCAGCAGGCTCGACAGGGGATCGCCCTACGAGCAGTACTTC.

The chain links TRBV6-5 to TRBJ2-2; D remains ambiguous. The CDR3 totals 13 residues. V gave up 6 bases and J gave up 7 bases, with 12 bases separating them. Looked up from germline, CDR1 is MNHEY and CDR2 is SVGAGI. The CDR3 DNA is TGTGCCAGCAGCTCAAACATGGGCGGGGAGCTGTTTTTT. Its translation is CASSSNMGGELFF.

J is TRBJ2-7 and V is TRBV4-3; TRBD2 matches 11 bases. Per germline, CDR1 LGHNA and CDR2 YSLEER. The CDR3 has 16 amino acids. J lost 3 bases, V lost 3 bases, and 7 bases had no gene match. CDR3 bases: TGCGCCAGCAGCCACTCACCGACTAGCGGGAACTACGAGCAGTACTTC. Its translation is CASSHSPTSGNYEQYF.

This chain's CDR3 is CASSHRDLEVEQFF. CDR3 bases: TGTGCCAGCAGTCACCGGGACCTCGAGGTTGAGCAGTTCTTC. This chain uses TRBV6-5 with TRBJ2-1; D might be TRBD1 or TRBD2, each matching 5 bases. Germline CDR1 is MNHEY and CDR2 is SVGAGI. This CDR3 spans 14 amino acids. The V gene lost 5 bases and the J gene lost 9 bases, with 17 bases spanning the gap.

CDR3 nucleotides: TGTGCCAGCAGCGCCTGGGACAGCACAGATACGCAGTATTTT. It codes for CASSAWDSTDTQYF. The chain employs TRBV7-8 and TRBJ2-3; either TRBD1 or TRBD2 may supply D (5 bases each). CDR1 is SGHVS and CDR2 is FQNEAQ in the germline V gene. V lost 5 bases to trimming and J lost 0 bases, with 9 bases between them. This CDR3 comprises 14 residues.

The genes are TRBV7-8 and TRBJ2-1; D is unresolved. Looked up from germline, CDR1 is SGHVS and CDR2 is FQNEAQ. The length of the CDR3 is 13 residues. V lost 3 bases, J lost 5 bases, and 8 bases lay in between. CDR3 sequence: CASSLINNNEQFF. The DNA of the CDR3 is TGTGCCAGCAGCTTGATCAACAACAATGAGCAGTTCTTC.

The chain links TRBV7-9 to TRBJ2-2; D call uncertain. This CDR3 is 14 amino acids long. CDR1 SEHNR and CDR2 FQNEAQ come from the germline V gene (reference sequence). Trimming took 4 bases from V and 5 from J, leaving 11 bases between them. CDR3 sequence (DNA): TGTGCCAGCAGCTCTGGGTCCTCTACCGGGGAGCTGTTTTTT. It translates to CASSSGSSTGELFF.

This clone has a single count. The chain is built from TRBV5-4 and TRBJ2-5; D might be TRBD1 (5 bases). Germline V CDR1 and CDR2: SGHNT, YYREEE (reference sequence). This CDR3 contains 14 residues. Trimming left V 2 bases short and J 2 bases short, with 10 bases between. The CDR3 loop reads CASSFRTLQETQYF. CDR3 coding DNA: TGTGCCAGCAGCTTCCGGACACTACAAGAGACCCAGTACTTC.

Here the CDR3 DNA reads TGTGCCAGCAGCTCACCAGTGGGAGGTACGTCGGATACGCAGTATTTT. Its translation: CASSSPVGGTSDTQYF. V is TRBV7-9 and J is TRBJ2-3; tentatively, D is TRBD2 (6 bases). The germline V gene has CDR1 SEHNR and CDR2 FQNEAQ (reference sequence). The CDR3 has 16 residues. V shed 4 bases and J shed 6 bases, with 20 bases lying between them.

The V call is TRBV28, the J call TRBJ1-5, with a possible D match to TRBD1 (5 bases). Germline V gene sequence: CDR1 MDHEN, CDR2 SYDVKM. V was shortened by 8 bases and J by 6 bases, with 20 bases between the two germline ends. CDR3 length: 15 amino acids. CDR3 nucleotide sequence: TGTGCCAGCGGTATTTCCAGGGTTTCGGGTCAGCCCCAGCATTTT. The encoded protein is CASGISRVSGQPQHF. Drawing the rest from reference TRBV28 and TRBJ1-5, the complete variable domain is DVKVTQSSRYLVKRTGEKVFLECVQDMDHENMFWYRQDPGLGLRLIYFSYDVKMKEKGDIPEGYSVSREKKERFSLILESASTNQTSMYLCASGISRVSGQPQHFGDGTRLSIL.

The chain joins TRBV5-6 to TRBJ2-1; D is perhaps TRBD2 (6 bases). Germline V gene lookup returns CDR1 SGHDT and CDR2 YYEEEE. V was pared by 4 bases and J by 1 base, with 15 bases between. This CDR3 comprises 16 residues. The CDR3, as DNA: TGTGCCAGCAGCATGAGACCGGGACTGTCCTACAATGAGCAGTTCTTC. Its translation: CASSMRPGLSYNEQFF.

The genes are TRBV28 and TRBJ2-7; TRBD1 matches 7 bases. The CDR3 extends over 18 amino acids. Germline CDR1 is MDHEN and CDR2 is SYDVKM. With V trimmed by 1 base and J by 2 bases, 14 bases remained unmatched. The CDR3 reads CASSLSFGNPGGTYEQYF. In DNA, the CDR3 is TGTGCCAGCAGTTTATCGTTCGGTAATCCAGGGGGAACCTACGAGCAGTACTTC.

A remark on this clone: The same CDR3 is also encoded by other DNA sequences in this sample. The chain joins TRBV11-2 to TRBJ2-7; weak D call: TRBD2 (6 bases). V shed 5 bases and J shed 3 bases, with 14 bases lying between them. The CDR3 consists of 14 residues. Germline lookup yields CDR1 SGHAT and CDR2 FQNNGV. CDR3 in DNA: TGTGCCAGCAGCCTAGGGTGGGGGGACTACGAGCAGTACTTC. Translating gives CASSLGWGDYEQYF. Variable domain in full (rest from reference TRBV11-2 and TRBJ2-7): EAGVAQSPRYKIIEKRQSVAFWCNPISGHATLYWYQQILGQGPKLLIQFQNNGVVDDSQLPKDRFSAERLKGVDSTLKIQPAKLEDSAVYLCASSLGWGDYEQYFGPGTRLTVT.